Below, 20 T cell receptor beta chains from the same sample are listed, as sequenced in a study of blood T cell repertoires in COVID-19. The data were produced by immunoSEQ multiplex PCR, yet TCRdb's version contains in-frame clones alone and is incomplete. Among some 330,000 clones listed, roughly 88% were seen once. The specimen was peripheral blood. The source is a woman aged 50 to 60 with active or convalescent COVID-19.

In this sample, this clone turned up once. The rearrangement links TRBV5-4 to TRBJ2-5; 8 bases agree with TRBD2. CDR3 size: 15 residues. CDR1 is SGHNT and CDR2 is YYREEE in the germline V gene (reference sequence). The V gene end was trimmed by 0 bases and the J gene end by 5 bases; junction bases not matched to a gene: 6. CDR3 region: CASSLVGLVEETQYF. The CDR3 nucleotides are TGTGCCAGCAGCTTGGTGGGACTAGTTGAGGAGACCCAGTACTTC.

The chain has TRBV28 and TRBJ2-7; 10 nucleotides line up with TRBD1. This CDR3 region has 15 residues. Trimming took 6 bases from V and 5 from J; bases not matched to a gene: 10. CDR1 is MDHEN, CDR2 SYDVKM, per germline. CDR3 bases: TGTGCCAGCAGCTCTAGAGGGACAGGGGACCACGAGCAGTACTTC. Protein sequence: CASSSRGTGDHEQYF.

This chain connects TRBV4-3 to TRBJ1-6; D remains unclear. Trimming cost V 3 bases and J 4 bases, with 10 bases left between them. This CDR3 is 15 amino acids long. Germline assignment: CDR1 LGHNA and CDR2 YSLEER. The CDR3 loop is CASSQGTTYNSPLHF. In DNA, the CDR3 is TGCGCCAGCAGCCAGGGTACGACTTATAATTCACCCCTCCACTTT.

V usage is TRBV13 and J usage is TRBJ1-5; 8 positions match TRBD1. The trim removed 2 bases at V and 5 bases at J, leaving 5 bases unmatched. Germline CDR1 is PRHDT and CDR2 is FYEKMQ (reference sequence). This CDR3 comprises 15 residues. The DNA for the CDR3 is TGTGCCAGCAGCTTATCAGGGGGCGAGTATCAGCCCCAGCATTTT. It is translated as CASSLSGGEYQPQHF.

The V call is TRBV19, the J call TRBJ1-1; D is perhaps TRBD1 (5 bases). The CDR3 length is 12 residues. Trimming stripped 4 bases from V and 10 bases from J, with 13 bases between. CDR1 and CDR2 (germline): LNHDA, SQIVND (reference sequence). CDR3 in amino acids: CASSTGPLGAFF. The CDR3 nucleotides are TGTGCCAGTAGTACAGGGCCCCTGGGAGCTTTCTTT.

The V and J genes are TRBV28 and TRBJ2-7; D uncertain. Trimming cost V 5 bases and J 5 bases, with 7 bases left between them. The CDR3 is 11 amino acids. CDR1 is MDHEN, CDR2 SYDVKM, per germline. The CDR3 region is CASSLQDEQYF. CDR3 sequence (DNA): TGTGCCAGCAGTCTCCAGGACGAGCAGTACTTC. Variable domain in full (rest from reference TRBV28 and TRBJ2-7): DVKVTQSSRYLVKRTGEKVFLECVQDMDHENMFWYRQDPGLGLRLIYFSYDVKMKEKGDIPEGYSVSREKKERFSLILESASTNQTSMYLCASSLQDEQYFGPGTRLTVT.

CDR3 bases: TGTGCCAGCAGCCTCGGACAGGGGCGAGGCTACACCTTC. Amino acid sequence: CASSLGQGRGYTF. V and J are TRBV5-4 and TRBJ1-2, with TRBD1 matching 9 bases. Germline V gene data show CDR1 as SGHNT and CDR2 as YYREEE (reference sequence). The V gene end was trimmed by 4 bases and the J gene end by 8 bases; junction bases not matched to a gene: 6. The CDR3 has 13 amino acids.

This sequence joins TRBV27 and TRBJ1-2, with 7 nucleotides matching TRBD1. The CDR3 extends over 12 amino acids. Per the germline V gene, CDR1 is MNHEY and CDR2 is SMNVEV (reference sequence). V lost 9 bases to trimming and J lost 7 bases; unmatched junction nucleotides: 8. CDR3 in amino acids: CASAGTDFGYTF. For the CDR3, the DNA is TGTGCCAGTGCCGGGACAGACTTTGGCTACACCTTC.

V usage is TRBV7-9 and J usage is TRBJ2-3, with TRBD2 matching 7 bases. The CDR3 spans 16 residues. Germline V gene lookup returns CDR1 SEHNR and CDR2 FQNEAQ (reference sequence). With V trimmed by 2 bases and J by 4 bases, 9 bases remained unmatched. CDR3 residues: CASSLRTGLVSDTQYF. CDR3 nucleotide sequence: TGTGCCAGCAGCTTAAGAACAGGACTAGTGTCAGATACGCAGTATTTT.

J is TRBJ2-1 and V is TRBV2; D perhaps matches TRBD2 (5 bases). V shed 8 bases and J shed 0 bases, with 14 bases lying between them. Germline CDR1 and CDR2: SNHLY and FYNNEI. The CDR3 spans 15 residues. The CDR3 loop is CASLRSGSSYNEQFF. Written as DNA, the CDR3 is TGTGCCAGCCTCAGGAGCGGCAGCTCCTACAATGAGCAGTTCTTC.

Remarks on this clone: Its ends do not fully match the called genes, so a read error is possible. The V call is TRBV6-5, the J call TRBJ1-1; D perhaps matches TRBD1 (5 bases). Germline lookup yields CDR1 MNHEY and CDR2 SVGAGI. This CDR3 comprises 14 residues. In DNA, the CDR3 is TGTGCCAGCAGTTACTCCCCAGGGATCACTGAGGCTTTCTTT. Its translation: CASSYSPGITEAFF.

This clone has only a few counts. J is TRBJ2-1 and V is TRBV3-1 (or the pseudogene TRBV3-2); TRBD2 aligns across 7 bases. Germline CDR1 LGHDT, CDR2 YNNKEL (reference sequence). This CDR3 contains 14 residues. V shed 4 bases, J shed 5 bases, and the junction held 5 bases outside the gene matches. The CDR3 protein is CASSLQTSDNEQFF. In DNA form, the CDR3 reads TGTGCCAGCAGCCTCCAAACTAGCGACAATGAGCAGTTCTTC.

This clone was counted only a few times. The chain joins TRBV28 to TRBJ1-2; TRBD1 matches at 8 bases. Germline CDR1 and CDR2: MDHEN and SYDVKM. This CDR3 comprises 15 residues. V gave up 6 bases and J gave up 7 bases; unmatched junction bases: 13. The CDR3 loop reads CASRSQTGAVLGYTF. CDR3 bases: TGTGCCAGCAGATCCCAGACAGGGGCGGTCCTTGGCTACACCTTC.

This chain links TRBV7-9 with TRBJ2-1, with a weak D call TRBD2 (5 bases). Trimming pared 5 bases from V and 7 bases from J, leaving 18 bases between. There are 15 residues in the CDR3. The germline gives CDR1 SEHNR, CDR2 FQNEAQ (reference sequence). CDR3 sequence reads: CASSLPGPRRNEQFF. The CDR3, as DNA: TGTGCCAGCAGCCTCCCGGGCCCCAGGAGGAATGAGCAGTTCTTC.

This clone occurred a few times. The V gene is TRBV10-3, the J gene TRBJ1-6; D remains unclear. V was cut by 6 bases and J by 0 bases, with 9 bases left in between. Per the germline V gene, CDR1 is ENHRY and CDR2 is SYGVKD. The length of the CDR3 is 15 residues. CDR3 loop: CAIREESSYNSPLHF. CDR3 DNA sequence: TGTGCCATCAGAGAGGAGAGCTCCTATAATTCACCCCTCCACTTT.

The V and J genes are TRBV10-3 and TRBJ1-1; D is uncertain. The CDR3 contains 13 residues. The germline CDR1 and CDR2 sequences are ENHRY and SYGVKD. Trimming took 4 bases from V and 0 from J, leaving 6 bases between them. This CDR3 is CAISVGVNTEAFF. In nucleotides, the CDR3 is TGTGCCATCAGTGTCGGGGTGAACACTGAAGCTTTCTTT.

This clone has just a few counts. V gene TRBV18 combines with J gene TRBJ1-5; no clear D. Trimming cost V 6 bases and J 0 bases, with 9 bases left between them. There are 14 residues in the CDR3. CDR1 is KGHSH, CDR2 LQKENI, per germline. CDR3 DNA sequence: TGTGCCAGCTCCGCAGGAACTAGCAATCAGCCCCAGCATTTT. Amino acid sequence: CASSAGTSNQPQHF. Complete variable domain (other parts from reference TRBV18 and TRBJ1-5): NAGVMQNPRHLVRRRGQEARLRCSPMKGHSHVYWYRQLPEEGLKFMVYLQKENIIDESGMPKERFSAEFPKEGPSILRIQQVVRGDSAAYFCASSAGTSNQPQHFGDGTRLSIL.

The chain has TRBV3-1 (or the pseudogene TRBV3-2) and TRBJ2-7, with D tentatively TRBD1 (7 bases). Germline V gene sequence: CDR1 LGHDT, CDR2 YNNKEL (reference sequence). Trimming removed 1 base from V and 5 bases from J, with 18 bases in between. This CDR3 comprises 16 residues. The CDR3 sequence is CASSQARPTGRNEQYF. The CDR3 region has the DNA TGTGCCAGCAGCCAAGCCCGACCGACAGGGAGGAACGAGCAGTACTTC.

V and J are TRBV19 and TRBJ1-6; 8 positions match TRBD1. The V gene's germline CDR1 is LNHDA and CDR2 SQIVND (reference sequence). With V trimmed by 6 bases and J by 9 bases, 10 bases remained unmatched. CDR3 length: 15 residues. The chain's CDR3 is CASSPLTGGSSPLHF. The CDR3 nucleotides read TGTGCCAGTAGCCCTCTTACAGGGGGGAGTTCACCCCTCCACTTT. The whole variable domain, remainder taken from reference TRBV19 and TRBJ1-6, is DGGITQSPKYLFRKEGQNVTLSCEQNLNHDAMYWYRQDPGQGLRLIYYSQIVNDFQKGDIAEGYSVSREKKESFPLTVTSAQKNPTAFYLCASSPLTGGSSPLHFGNGTRLTVT.

The chain combines TRBV4-1 with TRBJ2-3; no clear D. This CDR3 spans 16 amino acids. Germline assignment: CDR1 MGHRA and CDR2 YSYEKL. V dropped 4 bases and J dropped 0 bases, with 14 bases sitting between them. The CDR3 DNA sequence: TGCGCCAGCAGCCCCAAGCTCCAATCTAGCACAGATACGCAGTATTTT. It encodes CASSPKLQSSTDTQYF.